This entry features one T cell receptor (beta chain) sequence. No antigen is known for it. The source of the sample is a study of cytomegalovirus exposure and HLA in healthy donors. With 60 Vbeta and 13 Jbeta primers, the PCR was carried out. Measured with immunoSEQ multiplex PCR; TCRdb has only the in-frame clones, and not every one. The sample includes about 160,000 clones, around 77% seen only once; the top ten take more than 1.1%. General observations from the study: The study designated 150 or so TCR beta chains cytomegalovirus-associated. Later on, an analysis found that several of the most significant clusters appeared to be linked to common viral pathogens, which included parvovirus B19.

V was clipped by 2 bases and J by 5 bases, with 11 bases between them. This CDR3 is built from 14 residues. From germline, CDR1 is SGHVS and CDR2 FQNEAQ. This rearrangement joins TRBV7-8 to TRBJ2-3, with D tentatively TRBD1 (6 bases). This clonotype was sampled from a woman under 40 in good health and CMV-seronegative. Sequencing was carried out using PBMCs. The CDR3, as DNA: TGTGCCAGCAGCTTACCACCCAGGGGAGATACGCAGTATTTT. It specifies CASSLPPRGDTQYF.